This TCR beta chain was sequenced during a study of cytomegalovirus exposure and HLA in healthy donors. The CDR3 spans 14 residues. In germline, CDR1 is LNHNV, CDR2 YYDKDF (reference sequence). The germline V and J ends were trimmed by 0 bases and 0 bases, with 6 bases remaining between them. Study-wide points: A previous analysis found most TCR beta V segments productive roughly 87% or roughly 30% of the time. It was only CMV serostatus that was available as immune exposure information.

PCR was performed using 60 Vbeta and 13 Jbeta primers. Clones were read by immunoSEQ multiplex PCR, and TCRdb kept only the in-frame ones, dropping some. The profile shows about 93,000 clones, approximately 80% of them singletons. A note on this clone: The antigen remains undetermined.

Sequencing was carried out using PBMCs. This chain joins TRBV15 and TRBJ2-7; D may be TRBD2 (6 bases). The receptor's source is a middle-aged man in good health and CMV-seronegative. CDR3 region: CATSRERGSYEQYF. The CDR3 bases are TGTGCCACCAGCAGAGAGCGGGGCTCCTACGAGCAGTACTTC.